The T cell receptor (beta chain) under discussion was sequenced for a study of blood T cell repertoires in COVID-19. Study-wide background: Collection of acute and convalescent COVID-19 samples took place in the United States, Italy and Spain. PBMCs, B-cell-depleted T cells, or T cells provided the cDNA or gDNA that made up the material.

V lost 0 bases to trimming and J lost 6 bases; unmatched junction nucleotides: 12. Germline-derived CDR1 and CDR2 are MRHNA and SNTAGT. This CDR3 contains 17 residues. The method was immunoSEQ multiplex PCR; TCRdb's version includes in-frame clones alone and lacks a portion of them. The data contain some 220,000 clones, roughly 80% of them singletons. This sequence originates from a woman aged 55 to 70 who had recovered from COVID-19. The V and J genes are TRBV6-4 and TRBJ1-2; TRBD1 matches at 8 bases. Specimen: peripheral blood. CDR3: CASSDSPRTGTKDGYTF. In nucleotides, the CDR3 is TGTGCCAGCAGTGACTCCCCCCGGACAGGGACGAAGGATGGCTACACCTTC.